The 9 T cell receptor beta chains reported below all come from one sample, sequenced in a study of OX40 agonist ivuxolimab in advanced cancers. TCRdb's table, derived via immunoSEQ multiplex PCR, lists solely in-frame clones and lacks some. This table holds just over 95,000 clones, about 90% found once. The material was CD4+ or CD8+ T cells sorted from blood, obtained in a trial of the OX40 agonist ivuxolimab. The receptors originated from an adult with an advanced solid tumor such as melanoma, head and neck, liver or kidney cancer.

Written as DNA, the CDR3 is TGTGCCAGCAGCTTCGGTACAGGGCATAGGGAGACCCAGTACTTC. Encoded protein: CASSFGTGHRETQYF. The genes are TRBV5-6 and TRBJ2-5; tentative D call: TRBD1 (6 bases). V gave up 2 bases and J gave up 5 bases, with 16 bases separating them. From germline, CDR1 is SGHDT and CDR2 YYEEEE. The CDR3 is 15 residues long.

This clone was picked up a small number of times. V is TRBV15 and J is TRBJ2-3; 8 bases fit TRBD2. The CDR3 consists of 16 residues. V lost 5 bases, J lost 2 bases, and 9 bases stayed unmatched. From germline, CDR1 is LNHNV and CDR2 YYDKDF (reference sequence). The CDR3 region is CATSLAGSGYTDTQYF. The CDR3 DNA sequence: TGTGCCACCAGCCTAGCGGGTAGTGGTTACACAGATACGCAGTATTTT. Full variable domain (rest looked up from reference TRBV15 and TRBJ2-3): DAMVIQNPRYQVTQFGKPVTLSCSQTLNHNVMYWYQQKSSQAPKLLFHYYDKDFNNEADTPDNFQSRRPNTSFCFLDIRSPGLGDTAMYLCATSLAGSGYTDTQYFGPGTRLTVL.

The chain combines TRBV11-3 with TRBJ2-5; D tentatively reads TRBD1 or TRBD2 (5 bases each). Trimming cost V 6 bases and J 7 bases, with 12 bases left between them. Germline values: CDR1 SGHNT, CDR2 YENEEA. The CDR3 loop spans 12 amino acids. CDR3 nucleotides: TGTGCCAGCAGTTTGCATGGGGGGACCCAGTACTTC. As protein: CASSLHGGTQYF.

This clone was seen once. Here the CDR3 reads CASSSPGNTEAFF. The CDR3 DNA is TGTGCCAGCAGTTCCCCAGGGAACACTGAAGCTTTCTTT. The rearrangement joins TRBV6-5 to TRBJ1-1; D uncertain. The CDR3 spans 13 residues. Between the trimmed V and J ends, which lost 4 bases and 1 base, there was a span of 7 bases. Per the germline V gene, CDR1 is MNHEY and CDR2 is SVGAGI.

This clone was seen only once. V and J are TRBV19 and TRBJ2-6; D gene ambiguous. V lost 3 bases to trimming and J lost 0 bases, with 18 bases between them. This CDR3 is built from 19 residues. The germline CDR1 and CDR2 sequences are LNHDA and SQIVND (reference sequence). CDR3 in amino acids: CASSMGVAQQVSGANVLTF. The CDR3, as DNA: TGTGCCAGTAGTATGGGTGTAGCTCAACAAGTCTCTGGGGCCAACGTCCTGACTTTC.

In regard to this clone: This sample includes further DNA sequences coding for the same CDR3. The chain is built from TRBV29-1 and TRBJ1-1; D is ambiguous. Per the germline V gene, CDR1 is SQVTM and CDR2 is ANQGSEA. The germline V and J ends were trimmed by 4 bases and 1 base, with 7 bases remaining between them. The CDR3 covers 12 residues. The CDR3 here is CSVVSGNTEAFF. The CDR3 DNA sequence: TGCAGCGTTGTATCGGGGAACACTGAAGCTTTCTTT.

This sequence joins TRBV6-4 and TRBJ2-1; 8 nucleotides line up with TRBD2. The CDR3 runs 15 residues. CDR1 is MRHNA, CDR2 SNTAGT, per germline. With V trimmed by 4 bases and J by 6 bases, 8 bases remained unmatched. CDR3 nucleotides: TGTGCCAGCAGTGTTTCGGGGACTAGGGTCAATGAGCAGTTCTTC. Amino acid sequence: CASSVSGTRVNEQFF.

A few counts support this clone. The chain employs TRBV4-1 and TRBJ2-7; 7 nucleotides match TRBD1. The CDR3 is 16 amino acids. V was clipped by 0 bases and J by 3 bases; unmatched bases: 8. Germline V gene sequence: CDR1 MGHRA, CDR2 YSYEKL. The CDR3 DNA reads TGCGCCAGCAGCCAAGATAGGTGGACAGGCGGCTACGAGCAGTACTTC. Protein product: CASSQDRWTGGYEQYF.

V and J are TRBV7-8 and TRBJ1-1, with TRBD1 matching over 7 bases. The length of the CDR3 is 13 residues. Trimming cost V 4 bases and J 11 bases; bases outside gene matches: 10. CDR1 is SGHVS, CDR2 FQNEAQ, per germline. The CDR3 is CASSSPGQWAAFF. CDR3 bases: TGTGCCAGCAGCTCCCCGGGACAGTGGGCGGCTTTCTTT.